These T cell receptor beta chains were read from a single sample in a study of shared clonotypes between healthy human individuals. The repertoire was sequenced with immunoSEQ multiplex PCR; TCRdb's copy has only in-frame clones and lacks some. In the table there are roughly 2 million clones, around 96% of which are singletons. Sequencing was done on a sample of naive CD8+ T cells sorted from blood. Receptor source: a man between 18 and 35 years old in good health. Both conserved end residues are part of each CDR3. The D gene is left open where the match is weak. The size of a clone is reported for some rows only, either as once, few or many, or as a class for expanded clones.

TRBV28,NA,TRBJ1-2,NA,TGTGCCAGCAGTTTATCAGGGACGATGCATGGCTACACCTTC,CASSLSGTMHGYTF
TRBV9,NA,TRBJ2-7,NA,TGTGCCAGCAGCGTATTCGGGAGCTCCTACGAGCAGTACTTC,CASSVFGSSYEQYF
TRBV13,NA,TRBJ1-1,NA,TGTGCCACCGGGACCTTGAACACTGAAGCTTTCTTT,CATGTLNTEAFF
TRBV19,NA,TRBJ2-7,TRBD1,TGTGCCAGTAGTATCCGCACAGGGGTCTACGAGCAGTACTTC,CASSIRTGVYEQYF
TRBV11-2,NA,TRBJ2-7,NA,TGTGCCAGCAGCTTAGTTCTCGGGAGAAACGAGCAGTACTTC,CASSLVLGRNEQYF
TRBV27,few,TRBJ2-3,TRBD1,TGTGCCAGCAGTCGACAGGGGGTAACAGATACGCAGTATTTT,CASSRQGVTDTQYF
TRBV28,once,TRBJ2-7,TRBD1,TGTGCCAGCAGAATGAGGGGGCTGTACGAGCAGTACTTC,CASRMRGLYEQYF
TRBV27,NA,TRBJ2-7,NA,TGTGCCAGCAGTTTGGCGATCGGCTCCTACGAGCAGTACTTC,CASSLAIGSYEQYF
TRBV7-8,NA,TRBJ1-5,NA,TGTGCCAGCAGCGGAGTTAGCAATCAGCCCCAGCATTTT,CASSGVSNQPQHF
TRBV27,NA,TRBJ2-5,TRBD2,TGTGCCAGCAGTTCCGGAGCGGGGGCGGGGGAGACCCAGTACTTC,CASSSGAGAGETQYF
TRBV9,NA,TRBJ2-6,NA,TGTGCCAGCAGCAGGGACTCTGGGGCCAACGTCCTGACTTTC,CASSRDSGANVLTF
TRBV19,NA,TRBJ2-7,NA,TGTGCCAGTAGTATAGGTGGTGGTCGCGAGCAGTACTTC,CASSIGGGREQYF
TRBV27,NA,TRBJ1-5,NA,TGTGCCAGCACCCTAACCGGGGGGCAACAGCCCCAGCATTTT,CASTLTGGQQPQHF
TRBV9,NA,TRBJ2-1,NA,TGTGCCAGCAGCGTAGGGTTTGGATACAATGAGCAGTTCTTC,CASSVGFGYNEQFF
TRBV30,NA,TRBJ2-3,NA,TGTGCCTGGAGTGGGGGGGACTCTGGCACAGATACGCAGTATTTT,CAWSGGDSGTDTQYF
TRBV27,NA,TRBJ2-1,NA,TGTGCCAGCAGTGCCCTCAGAAATGAGCAGTTCTTC,CASSALRNEQFF
TRBV19,NA,TRBJ2-7,NA,TGTGCCAGTAGTCCTTCTCTAGGTTTCTACGAGCAGTACTTC,CASSPSLGFYEQYF
TRBV9,NA,TRBJ1-1,NA,TGTGCCAGCAGCGTAGGGACACGCACTGAAGCTTTCTTT,CASSVGTRTEAFF
TRBV7-9,NA,TRBJ1-5,NA,TGTGCCAGCAGCTTAGGGCCGGGTTTGGGCAATCAGCCCCAGCATTTT,CASSLGPGLGNQPQHF
TRBV15,NA,TRBJ1-5,NA,TGTGCCACCAGCAGAGATAGAGCTCAGCCCCAGCATTTT,CATSRDRAQPQHF
TRBV7-9,NA,TRBJ2-7,TRBD2,TGTGCCAGCAGCGCGCGGACTAGCGGGGTTGTAAACGAGCAGTACTTC,CASSARTSGVVNEQYF
TRBV7-2,NA,TRBJ2-7,TRBD1,TGTGCCAGCAGCTTAGTAGGGACAGGGCTTTACGAGCAGTACTTC,CASSLVGTGLYEQYF
TRBV7-6,once,TRBJ2-7,NA,TGTGCCAGCAGCTTGGCGCAGGGCTACGAGCAGTACTTC,CASSLAQGYEQYF
TRBV7-9,NA,TRBJ2-3,NA,TGTGCCAGCAGATATTCAAACAGGGCGGATACGCAGTATTTT,CASRYSNRADTQYF
TRBV5-6,NA,TRBJ2-7,TRBD2,TGTGCCAGCAGTGATAGCGGGGCCTACGAGCAGTACTTC,CASSDSGAYEQYF
TRBV7-6,NA,TRBJ2-2,NA,TGTGCCAGCAGCCTCGGCACCGGGGAGCTGTTTTTT,CASSLGTGELFF
TRBV30,NA,TRBJ2-7,NA,TGTGCCCAAGACAGCACCTACGAGCAGTACTTC,CAQDSTYEQYF
TRBV7-6,NA,TRBJ2-2,TRBD2,TGTGCCAGCAGCCATCCGGGAGGAGGCACCGGGGAGCTGTTTTTT,CASSHPGGGTGELFF
TRBV29-1,NA,TRBJ2-7,NA,TGCAGCGTTGAAGATCCGGACGACTACGAGCAGTACTTC,CSVEDPDDYEQYF
TRBV28,NA,TRBJ1-6,NA,TGTGCCAGCAGCTCCAGGACCCTCTCAAGCTCCTATAATTCACCCCTCCACTTT,CASSSRTLSSSYNSPLHF
TRBV20-1,NA,TRBJ1-1,NA,TGCAGTGCTACTCCGGGCGGTGAAGCTTTCTTT,CSATPGGEAFF
TRBV7-9,NA,TRBJ2-7,NA,TGTGCCAGCAGCTTAGTGTCACGCGACGTTTACGAGCAGTACTTC,CASSLVSRDVYEQYF
TRBV4-1,NA,TRBJ2-3,NA,TGCGCCAGCAGCCAAGATGTTCCTAGCGCCGGGACAGATACGCAGTATTTT,CASSQDVPSAGTDTQYF
TRBV10-3,NA,TRBJ2-5,NA,TGTGCCATCAGTGAGTCCCGGGACCCTGGCGAGACCCAGTACTTC,CAISESRDPGETQYF
TRBV5-8,NA,TRBJ1-4,TRBD1,TGTGCCAGCAGCTGGGACAGGGAGGAAAAACTGTTTTTT,CASSWDREEKLFF
TRBV11-2,NA,TRBJ2-7,NA,TGTGCCAGCAGCTTAGATCGAGCGGGCCCATCAGCCTTC,CASSLDRAGPSAF
TRBV27,NA,TRBJ2-7,NA,TGTGCCAGCAGTTTATCGGCGACTATATACTACGAGCAGTACTTC,CASSLSATIYYEQYF
TRBV19,NA,TRBJ2-7,NA,TGTGCCAGTAGTATTGAGGGAGGAGGGATCTCTGACGAGCAGTACTTC,CASSIEGGGISDEQYF
TRBV4-3,NA,TRBJ2-7,TRBD2,TGCGCCAGCAGCCAGACCCTCGGAGGTAGCGGGGTCTACGAGCAGTACTTC,CASSQTLGGSGVYEQYF
TRBV4-1,NA,TRBJ2-7,NA,TGCGCCAGCAGCCAAAGGGAGGCAGGGCCATACGAGCAGTACTTC,CASSQREAGPYEQYF
TRBV4-1,NA,TRBJ2-3,TRBD2,TGCGCCAGCAGCCCGGGACTAGCGGGGAACACAGATACGCAGTATTTT,CASSPGLAGNTDTQYF
TRBV12-5,NA,TRBJ2-7,TRBD1,TGTGCTAGTGTTCCCGGGACAGACTTCTCCTACGAGCAGTACTTC,CASVPGTDFSYEQYF
TRBV13,NA,TRBJ1-5,NA,TGTGCCAGCAGCTTCAGGGGTTTTTTGGGCAATCAGCCCCAGCATTTT,CASSFRGFLGNQPQHF
TRBV6-1,NA,TRBJ2-7,NA,TGTGCCAGCAGTGCTTTACAGGTCCCGAGAAGCTTGTACGAGCAGTACTTC,CASSALQVPRSLYEQYF
TRBV6-5,NA,TRBJ2-5,NA,TGTGCCAGCAGTAACTCCGAGACCCAGTACTTC,CASSNSETQYF
TRBV5-4,NA,TRBJ2-7,NA,TGTGCCAGCAGCGGCGGTGAAGTAAGGAACTCCTACGAGCAGTACTTC,CASSGGEVRNSYEQYF
TRBV5-5,NA,TRBJ2-5,NA,TGTGCCAGCAGCTCCGGAACGGTTCAAGAGACCCAGTACTTC,CASSSGTVQETQYF
TRBV5-6,once,TRBJ2-1,TRBD2,TGTGCCAGCAGCTCGACACTAGCGGGGGGCCAGTACAATGAGCAGTTCTTC,CASSSTLAGGQYNEQFF
TRBV29-1,NA,TRBJ2-1,NA,TGCAGCGTTGAAACCGGTGAGCAGTTCTTC,CSVETGEQFF
TRBV13,once,TRBJ1-5,NA,TGTGCCAGCAGTTTTCCATCCAGGCCCGCTCGACAGCCCCAGCATTTT,CASSFPSRPARQPQHF
TRBV27,NA,TRBJ1-5,NA,TGTGCCAGCAGTTTACCCGGACAGCCCCAGCATTTT,CASSLPGQPQHF
TRBV4-1,NA,TRBJ2-3,TRBD2,TGCGCCAGCAGCCAAGGAGCGGGGGGGTTTTATACGCAGTATTTT,CASSQGAGGFYTQYF
TRBV15,NA,TRBJ1-4,TRBD1,TGTGCCACCAGCAGATCGACAGGGCTTGGGGAACTGTTTTTT,CATSRSTGLGELFF
TRBV5-6,once,TRBJ2-1,TRBD2,TGTGCCAGCAGCTGGACTAGCGGGGCGAACAATGAGCAGTTCTTC,CASSWTSGANNEQFF
TRBV7-9,NA,TRBJ2-5,TRBD1,TGTGCCAGCAGCCAGACCACAGGGGATGGGACCCAGTACTTC,CASSQTTGDGTQYF
TRBV19,NA,TRBJ1-2,NA,TGTGCCAGTAGTAAGCTCAGGGAGGTGGACTATGGCTACACCTTC,CASSKLREVDYGYTF
TRBV27,once,TRBJ2-2,NA,TGTGCCAGCAGTTTAGTTTCCGGGACACCGAACACCGGGGAGCTGTTTTTT,CASSLVSGTPNTGELFF
TRBV28,NA,TRBJ2-3,NA,TGTGGCATAGGACATCGGGCAGATACGCAGTATTTT,CGIGHRADTQYF
TRBV9,once,TRBJ2-2,TRBD1,TGTGCCAGCAGCGCAGGAAGACAGGGCGAGTATAGGGCCGGGGAGCTGTTTTTT,CASSAGRQGEYRAGELFF